The 27 T cell receptor beta chains reported below all come from one sample, sequenced in a study of blood T cell repertoires in COVID-19. The repertoire was sequenced with immunoSEQ multiplex PCR; TCRdb's copy has only in-frame clones and lacks some. Of a few hundred thousand clones listed, around 90% are singletons. Specimen: peripheral blood. All receptors derive from a person aged 18-35 years with COVID-19, enrolled during active disease.

About this clone: The same CDR3 arises from other DNA sequences in this sample as well. V and J are TRBV7-2 and TRBJ1-2; D is possibly TRBD1 (5 bases). V lost 2 bases and J lost 3, with 7 bases in between. Germline-derived CDR1 and CDR2 are SGHTA and FQGNSA. The CDR3 loop spans 13 amino acids. DNA of the CDR3: TGTGCCAGCAGCTTAACGGGGGACTATGGCTACACCTTC. Its translation: CASSLTGDYGYTF. Filled out from reference TRBV7-2 and TRBJ1-2, the complete variable domain reads GAGVSQSPSNKVTEKGKDVELRCDPISGHTALYWYRQSLGQGLEFLIYFQGNSAPDKSGLPSDRFSAERTGGSVSTLTIQRTQQEDSAVYLCASSLTGDYGYTFGSGTRLTVV.

The chain employs TRBV19 and TRBJ2-7; 8 bases fit TRBD2. The germline V gene has CDR1 LNHDA and CDR2 SQIVND (reference sequence). This CDR3 comprises 16 residues. The trim removed 3 bases at V and 3 bases at J, leaving 10 bases unmatched. CDR3 DNA sequence: TGTGCCAGTAGTATTACGTTCGGACTAGCTGGCTACGAGCAGTACTTC. Translating gives CASSITFGLAGYEQYF.

This chain connects TRBV19 to TRBJ1-5, with a possible D match to TRBD1 (5 bases). The CDR3 spans 13 residues. Germline assignment: CDR1 LNHDA and CDR2 SQIVND (reference sequence). With 3 bases removed from V and 11 bases from J, the gap between germline ends came to 14 bases. CDR3 protein: CASSIMGEGTQHF. DNA for the CDR3: TGTGCCAGTAGTATTATGGGGGAGGGCACCCAGCATTTT.

The chain combines TRBV28 with TRBJ1-5; D is possibly TRBD1 (6 bases). Looked up from germline, CDR1 is MDHEN and CDR2 is SYDVKM. V gave up 8 bases and J gave up 0 bases, with 17 bases separating them. CDR3 length: 16 residues. In DNA form, the CDR3 reads TGTGCCAGCCAGGGGACGGGGGGTTATAGCAATCAGCCCCAGCATTTT. It specifies CASQGTGGYSNQPQHF.

Comment on this clone: Other DNA sequences in the same sample also yield this CDR3. The genes are TRBV12-3 or TRBV12-4 and TRBJ2-7, with a possible D match to TRBD1 (5 bases). V lost 2 bases and J lost 2, with 7 bases in between. The CDR3 is 13 amino acids. The CDR3 reads CASSLTGTYEQYF. The CDR3 DNA reads TGTGCCAGCAGTTTAACAGGTACCTACGAGCAGTACTTC.

V gene TRBV27 combines with J gene TRBJ1-2; possible D gene TRBD1, 5 bases. Trimming removed 6 bases from V and 6 bases from J, with 11 bases in between. The germline V gene has CDR1 MNHEY and CDR2 SMNVEV (reference sequence). There are 12 residues in the CDR3. The CDR3 DNA follows: TGTGCCAGCAGGAATCGGGGGAATGGCTACACCTTC. Encoded protein: CASRNRGNGYTF.

The chain joins TRBV27 to TRBJ1-4, with a possible D match to TRBD1 (5 bases). CDR3 length: 15 amino acids. Trimming stripped 2 bases from V and 5 bases from J, with 12 bases between. Germline V CDR1 and CDR2: MNHEY, SMNVEV (reference sequence). The CDR3 is CASSLTGAGNEKLFF. The CDR3 DNA reads as TGTGCCAGCAGTTTAACAGGAGCGGGGAATGAAAAACTGTTTTTT.

V gene TRBV7-9 combines with J gene TRBJ2-7, with 8 nucleotides matching TRBD1. The length of the CDR3 is 15 residues. Germline values: CDR1 SEHNR, CDR2 FQNEAQ (reference sequence). Trimming took 2 bases from V and 4 from J; bases not matched to a gene: 7. CDR3 protein: CASSLWDRPEYEQYF. DNA for the CDR3: TGTGCCAGCAGCTTATGGGACAGGCCTGAATACGAGCAGTACTTC. The whole variable domain, filled in from reference TRBV7-9 and TRBJ2-7, reads DTGVSQNPRHKITKRGQNVTFRCDPISEHNRLYWYRQTLGQGPEFLTYFQNEAQLEKSRLLSDRFSAERPKGSFSTLEIQRTEQGDSAMYLCASSLWDRPEYEQYFGPGTRLTVT.

The chain recombines TRBV24-1 with TRBJ2-1, with D maybe TRBD2 (6 bases). V was pared by 5 bases and J by 1 base, with 17 bases between. Germline CDR1 is KGHDR and CDR2 is SFDVKD. The CDR3 is 17 residues long. The CDR3 is CATSAPGVSGSYNEQFF. The CDR3 DNA sequence: TGTGCCACCAGTGCCCCGGGGGTTAGCGGATCCTACAATGAGCAGTTCTTC.

The chain joins TRBV12-5 to TRBJ2-5, with unresolved D. Trimming stripped 0 bases from V and 6 bases from J, with 11 bases between. There are 14 residues in the CDR3. Germline values: CDR1 LGHNT, CDR2 FRNRAP. CDR3 region: CASGLVTVTKTQYF. Here the CDR3 DNA reads TGTGCTAGTGGTTTGGTAACCGTGACAAAGACCCAGTACTTC.

The chain employs TRBV6-2 or TRBV6-3 and TRBJ2-1; 8 nucleotides align to TRBD2. Trimming removed 0 bases from V and 3 bases from J; junction bases left unmatched: 10. This CDR3 comprises 18 residues. From germline, CDR1 is MNHEY and CDR2 SVGEGT. The CDR3 coding sequence is TGTGCCAGCAGTTACTCGACCTACACTAGCGGAGGCTACAATGAGCAGTTCTTC. The encoded protein is CASSYSTYTSGGYNEQFF.

The chain has TRBV11-2 and TRBJ1-6; 8 bases line up with TRBD1. This CDR3 has 14 amino acids. After removal of 5 bases from V and 10 bases from J, the junction contained 7 bases not matched to a gene. Looked up from germline, CDR1 is SGHAT and CDR2 is FQNNGV. The CDR3 coding sequence is TGTGCCAGCAGCATGGGACAGGTTCGGTCACCCCTCCACTTT. Amino acids: CASSMGQVRSPLHF.

About this clone itself: The same CDR3 also results from other DNA sequences found in this sample. V and J are TRBV19 and TRBJ2-2, with 9 bases lining up with TRBD1. CDR3 length: 15 residues. The J segment lost 4 bases and the V segment lost 3 bases, leaving 3 bases of the junction unmatched. Germline values: CDR1 LNHDA, CDR2 SQIVND (reference sequence). CDR3 loop: CASSIGTGSTGELFF. The CDR3 DNA follows: TGTGCCAGTAGTATCGGGACAGGGAGCACCGGGGAGCTGTTTTTT. Combining the CDR3 with reference TRBV19 and TRBJ2-2 gives the whole variable domain DGGITQSPKYLFRKEGQNVTLSCEQNLNHDAMYWYRQDPGQGLRLIYYSQIVNDFQKGDIAEGYSVSREKKESFPLTVTSAQKNPTAFYLCASSIGTGSTGELFFGEGSRLTVL.

The chain joins TRBV6-5 to TRBJ2-3; possible D gene TRBD1, 5 bases. The V gene lost 7 bases and the J gene lost 6 bases, with 14 bases spanning the gap. The CDR3 spans 13 residues. Germline assignment: CDR1 MNHEY and CDR2 SVGAGI. The CDR3 bases are TGTGCCAGCACCCTGACAGCAAAGGATACGCAGTATTTT. This gives the protein CASTLTAKDTQYF.

The chain combines TRBV6-5 with TRBJ2-7; perhaps TRBD1 as D (6 bases). V was clipped by 0 bases and J by 3 bases, with 9 bases between them. Per the germline V gene, CDR1 is MNHEY and CDR2 is SVGAGI. The CDR3 length is 14 residues. CDR3 DNA sequence: TGTGCCAGCAGTTACTCCCGGGACATCTACGAGCAGTACTTC. Translating gives CASSYSRDIYEQYF.

The rearrangement joins TRBV5-4 to TRBJ1-2; D uncertain. Trimming pared 4 bases from V and 7 bases from J, leaving 8 bases between. This CDR3 has 11 residues. Germline CDR1 is SGHNT and CDR2 is YYREEE (reference sequence). CDR3 residues: CASSGRSGYTF. The CDR3 DNA reads as TGTGCCAGCAGCGGGCGTTCTGGCTACACCTTC.

CDR3 bases: TGTGCCAGCAGTGAGGGGTCCCAGGGAACTTCACCCCTCCACTTT. As protein: CASSEGSQGTSPLHF. The chain links TRBV6-1 to TRBJ1-6; maybe TRBD1 (5 bases). The CDR3 consists of 15 residues. Germline values: CDR1 MNHNS, CDR2 SASEGT. V gave up 3 bases and J gave up 9 bases, with 15 bases separating them.

This clone was found a few times. The J gene is TRBJ1-2, the V gene TRBV6-6; 11 nucleotides match TRBD1. This CDR3 contains 14 residues. V lost 5 bases and J lost 2; bases outside the gene matches: 1. The V gene's germline CDR1 is MNHNY and CDR2 SVGAGI (reference sequence). The CDR3 loop is CASSRTGGNYGYTF. CDR3 sequence (DNA): TGTGCCAGCAGTCGGACAGGGGGCAACTATGGCTACACCTTC.

J is TRBJ2-3 and V is TRBV5-4; TRBD2 might be the D (6 bases). The germline V and J ends were trimmed by 6 bases and 0 bases, with 17 bases remaining between them. The V gene's germline CDR1 is SGHNT and CDR2 YYREEE (reference sequence). The CDR3 covers 16 residues. The CDR3 spells CASTETRRASTDTQYF. In nucleotides, the CDR3 is TGTGCCAGCACCGAGACGCGGAGGGCTAGCACAGATACGCAGTATTTT.

This chain connects TRBV20-1 to TRBJ2-7; D might be TRBD1 (5 bases). The germline gives CDR1 DFQATT, CDR2 SNEGSKA (reference sequence). The V and J ends lost 3 bases and 2 bases respectively, with 14 bases between them. This CDR3 comprises 14 residues. CDR3 sequence reads: CSASRPGHAYEQYF. The CDR3 coding sequence is TGCAGTGCTAGTAGGCCAGGGCATGCCTACGAGCAGTACTTC.

The chain has TRBV24-1 and TRBJ2-1; D is perhaps TRBD1 (8 bases). Trimming left V 3 bases short and J 6 bases short, with 11 bases between. The germline V gene encodes CDR1 KGHDR and CDR2 SFDVKD. The CDR3 sequence is 14 residues long. CDR3 DNA: TGTGCCACCAGTGATCACAGGGGGGGCAATGAGCAGTTCTTC. Encoded protein: CATSDHRGGNEQFF.

The chain uses TRBV7-9 and TRBJ2-3, with a weak D call TRBD1 (6 bases). CDR1 SEHNR and CDR2 FQNEAQ come from the germline V gene (reference sequence). V was pared by 2 bases and J by 5 bases, with 14 bases between. CDR3 length: 15 residues. CDR3 bases: TGTGCCAGCAGCTTAACCGGGACAACCGGAGATACGCAGTATTTT. It encodes CASSLTGTTGDTQYF.

This clone was recorded once. Other nucleotide sequences from this sample produce the same CDR3. The chain links TRBV6-5 to TRBJ2-1, with D perhaps matching TRBD2 (6 bases). The ends were cut back, 0 bases at V and 0 bases at J, with 6 bases in the middle. The germline gives CDR1 MNHEY, CDR2 SVGAGI. This CDR3 is built from 15 residues. CDR3: CASSYSGSSYNEQFF. The CDR3 DNA reads TGTGCCAGCAGTTACTCCGGGAGCTCCTACAATGAGCAGTTCTTC.

V gene TRBV19 combines with J gene TRBJ1-2; 9 bases fit TRBD1. Losses at the gene ends were 5 bases for V and 3 bases for J; bases not matched to a gene: 7. This CDR3 comprises 15 residues. Germline CDR1 and CDR2: LNHDA and SQIVND (reference sequence). CDR3 region: CASSATGTGYYGYTF. The CDR3, as DNA: TGTGCCAGTAGTGCCACCGGGACAGGGTACTATGGCTACACCTTC.

V usage is TRBV3-1 (or the pseudogene TRBV3-2) and J usage is TRBJ1-2, with 7 bases identical to TRBD1. The CDR3 totals 14 residues. Unmatched junction bases numbered 7, after V lost 1 base and J lost 8 bases. Germline loops: CDR1 LGHDT, CDR2 YNNKEL (reference sequence). CDR3 region: CASSQVAGGEGYTF. CDR3 sequence (DNA): TGTGCCAGCAGCCAAGTGGCAGGGGGAGAAGGCTACACCTTC.

The V and J genes are TRBV5-6 and TRBJ2-4; 7 bases fit TRBD1. The V segment lost 2 bases and the J segment 6 bases; nucleotides outside the gene matches: 5. CDR3 length equals 14 residues. Germline V lookup: CDR1 SGHDT, CDR2 YYEEEE. The CDR3 nucleotides read TGTGCCAGCAGCTTACAGGGGATTGGAAACATTCAGTACTTC. Protein sequence: CASSLQGIGNIQYF.

CDR3: CASSPTGGTGLSNQPQHF. DNA of the CDR3: TGTGCCAGCTCACCAACAGGGGGCACGGGGCTTAGCAATCAGCCCCAGCATTTT. The V call is TRBV18, the J call TRBJ1-5; 9 nucleotides match TRBD1. CDR3 length: 18 amino acids. Germline CDR1 is KGHSH and CDR2 is LQKENI. V shed 2 bases and J 0 bases; nucleotides not matched to a gene: 8.